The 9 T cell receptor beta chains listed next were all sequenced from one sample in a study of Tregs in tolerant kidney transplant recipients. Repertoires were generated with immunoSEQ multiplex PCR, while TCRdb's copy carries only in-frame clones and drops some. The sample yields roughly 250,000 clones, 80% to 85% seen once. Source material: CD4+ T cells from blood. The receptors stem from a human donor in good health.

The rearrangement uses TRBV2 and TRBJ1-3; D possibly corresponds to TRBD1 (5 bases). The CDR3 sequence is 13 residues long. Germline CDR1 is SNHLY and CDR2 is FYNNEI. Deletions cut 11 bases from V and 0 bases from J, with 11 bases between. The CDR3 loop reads CASGQYSGNTIYF. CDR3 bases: TGTGCCTCAGGGCAGTACTCTGGAAACACCATATATTTT.

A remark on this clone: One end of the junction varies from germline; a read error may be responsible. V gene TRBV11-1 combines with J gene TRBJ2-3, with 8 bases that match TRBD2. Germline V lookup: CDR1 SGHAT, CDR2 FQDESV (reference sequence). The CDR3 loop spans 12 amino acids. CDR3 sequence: CASSFGGVTGSF. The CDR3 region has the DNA TGTGCCAGCAGCTTCGGGGGGGTTACCGGGAGCTTT.

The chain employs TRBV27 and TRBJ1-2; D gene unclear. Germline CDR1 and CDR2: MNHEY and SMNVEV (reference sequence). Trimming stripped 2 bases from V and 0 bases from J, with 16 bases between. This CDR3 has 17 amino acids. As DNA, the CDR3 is TGTGCCAGCAGTTTAACGGCCTGGAGCATAGCTAACTATGGCTACACCTTC. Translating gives CASSLTAWSIANYGYTF.

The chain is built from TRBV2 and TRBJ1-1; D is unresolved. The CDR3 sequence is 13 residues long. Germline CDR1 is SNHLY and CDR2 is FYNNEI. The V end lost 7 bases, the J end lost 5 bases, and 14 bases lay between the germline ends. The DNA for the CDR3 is TGTGCCAGCACCCAAGGAGAGGGTACTGAAGCTTTCTTT. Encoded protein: CASTQGEGTEAFF.

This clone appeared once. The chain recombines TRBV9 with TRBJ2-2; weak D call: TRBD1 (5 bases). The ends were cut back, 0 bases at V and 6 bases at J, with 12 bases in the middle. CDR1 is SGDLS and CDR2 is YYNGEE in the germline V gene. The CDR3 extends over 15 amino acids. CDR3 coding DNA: TGTGCCAGCAGCGTAGCCAGGGTGGGTGCCGGGGAGCTGTTTTTT. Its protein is CASSVARVGAGELFF.

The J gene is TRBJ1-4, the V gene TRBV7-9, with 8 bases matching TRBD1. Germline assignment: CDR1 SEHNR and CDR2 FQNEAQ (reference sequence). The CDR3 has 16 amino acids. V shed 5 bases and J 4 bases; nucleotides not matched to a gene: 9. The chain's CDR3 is CASSTWTGRRNEKLFF. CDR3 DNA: TGTGCCAGCAGCACCTGGACAGGGCGCCGTAATGAAAAACTGTTTTTT.

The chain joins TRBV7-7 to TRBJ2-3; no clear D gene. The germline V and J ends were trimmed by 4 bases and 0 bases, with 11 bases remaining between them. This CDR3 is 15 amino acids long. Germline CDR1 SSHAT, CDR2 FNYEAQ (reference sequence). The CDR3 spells CASSSSYSSTDTQYF. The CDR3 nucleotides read TGTGCCAGCAGCTCTAGTTATTCTAGCACAGATACGCAGTATTTT.

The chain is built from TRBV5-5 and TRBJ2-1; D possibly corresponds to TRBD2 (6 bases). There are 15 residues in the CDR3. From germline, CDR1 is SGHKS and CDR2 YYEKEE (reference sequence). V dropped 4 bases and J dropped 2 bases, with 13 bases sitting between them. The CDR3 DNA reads TGTGCCAGCAGCCTCGCGCGGGACCCCTACAATGAGCAGTTCTTC. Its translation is CASSLARDPYNEQFF.

CDR3 in DNA: TGTGCCAGCTACGGATTCGGGGGGGCCGTCCTAGCAGATACGCAGTATTTT. Encoded protein: CASYGFGGAVLADTQYF. The gene calls are TRBV5-6 and TRBJ2-3, with 8 bases aligning to TRBD2. Germline CDR1 is SGHDT and CDR2 is YYEEEE. V lost 7 bases, J lost 4 bases, and 17 bases stayed unmatched. This CDR3 has 17 amino acids.